The 23 T cell receptor beta chains below all came from one sample that was sequenced in a study of spatial heterogeneity in lung cancer. Time point given: sample taken at primary tumor resection. TCRs were sequenced from unsorted whole RNA of tumor, nontumor lung or PBMC. TCRdb re-derived calls from the 5' RACE reads in MiXCR, one entry per CDR3 protein. There are 6,600 or so distinct CDR3 sequences in the sample; more than 5.5% occur only once, and 7.5% to 10% lies in the top ten. This specimen consisted of normal lung tissue next to the tumor, obtained at surgery. The receptors were sampled from a female donor with early-stage non-small cell lung cancer.

Comments on this clonotype: This beta chain was picked up by a library intended for alpha chains and is off target, so its count carries little meaning. The chain is built from TRBV7-6 and TRBJ2-7, with D tentatively TRBD2 (6 bases). Germline CDR1 reads SGHVS; CDR2 reads FNYEAQ. CDR3 length: 15 amino acids. Between the trimmed V and J ends, which lost 5 bases and 0 bases, there was a span of 14 bases. The DNA for the CDR3 is TGTGCCAGCAGCATCGCTAGCGACAGCTCCTACGAGCAGTACTTC. Translated, it gives CASSIASDSSYEQYF.

This clonotype was detected many times. Because this beta chain is a stray read in a library intended to capture alpha chains, its abundance should not be given much weight. The V call is TRBV29-1, the J call TRBJ1-2; tentative D call: TRBD1 (5 bases). The CDR3 contains 14 residues. The germline CDR1 and CDR2 sequences are SQVTM and ANQGSEA. The V gene lost 7 bases and the J gene lost 0 bases, with 15 bases spanning the gap. The CDR3 spells CSAGFGGSNYGYTF. Here the CDR3 DNA reads TGCAGCGCCGGGTTCGGGGGATCTAACTATGGCTACACCTTC.

This clonotype has at least ten counts. As an off-target read in a library built for alpha chains, this beta chain has a frequency of little significance. The rearrangement links TRBV4-2 to TRBJ2-7; 11 bases match TRBD2. V shed 4 bases and J 3 bases; nucleotides not matched to a gene: 5. Per the germline V gene, CDR1 is LGHNA and CDR2 is YNFKEQ. The CDR3 consists of 15 residues. The CDR3 spells CASSLGTSGNYEQYF. Here the CDR3 DNA reads TGTGCCAGCAGCCTCGGGACTAGCGGCAACTACGAGCAGTACTTC.

This clonotype came up many times. In a library made to pick up alpha chains, this beta chain is a stray read with a size that means little. The rearrangement joins TRBV3-1 to TRBJ2-1, with TRBD2 matching 9 bases. The trim removed 3 bases at V and 5 bases at J, leaving 8 bases unmatched. This CDR3 contains 16 residues. Germline loops: CDR1 LGHDT, CDR2 YNNKEL (reference sequence). In nucleotides, the CDR3 is TGTGCCAGCAGCCATAGACTAGCGGTGAGGAACAATGAGCAGTTCTTC. Protein: CASSHRLAVRNNEQFF.

This clonotype is labeled medium-sized. The library was built for alpha chains, so this beta chain is an off-target read and its size means little. The chain couples TRBV28 to TRBJ2-7; D is unresolved. Trimming took off 8 bases at V and 4 bases at J, with 18 bases between the two ends. Per germline, CDR1 MDHEN and CDR2 SYDVKM. The CDR3 covers 14 residues. The CDR3 coding sequence is TGTGCCAGCCGACGACAAATAGGAGAGTACGAGCAGTACTTC. Encoded protein: CASRRQIGEYEQYF.

This clonotype came up many times. In a library made to pick up alpha chains, this beta chain is a stray read with a size that means little. The chain employs TRBV6-5 and TRBJ1-5; unclear D gene. Germline V gives CDR1 MNHEY, CDR2 SVGAGI. This CDR3 comprises 15 residues. Between the trimmed V and J ends, which lost 6 bases and 0 bases, there was a span of 12 bases. CDR3 sequence (DNA): TGTGCCAGCAGCCCCTTCGTAGATAGCAATCAGCCCCAGCATTTT. This translates into CASSPFVDSNQPQHF.

By its share, this clonotype is medium-sized. This beta chain appears as a stray read in a library generated for alpha chains; its size is not informative. The DNA of the CDR3 is TGTGCCAGCAGTATGCAACAGGGGGCGATCACTGAAGCTTTCTTT. Its translation: CASSMQQGAITEAFF. The chain links TRBV27 to TRBJ1-1, with 9 bases lining up with TRBD1. The V and J ends lost 5 bases and 4 bases, in that order; junction bases with no gene match: 8. This CDR3 region has 15 residues. The germline V gene encodes CDR1 MNHEY and CDR2 SMNVEV (reference sequence).

In its sample, this clonotype was seen many times. In a library made to pick up alpha chains, this beta chain is a stray read with a size that means little. This sequence joins TRBV5-6 and TRBJ2-7, with 9 positions matching TRBD1. J was trimmed by 2 bases and V by 2 bases; bases with no gene match: 5. Germline V gene sequence: CDR1 SGHDT, CDR2 YYEEEE. The CDR3 contains 15 residues. CDR3 sequence reads: CASSFWDRATYEQYF. The CDR3 DNA follows: TGTGCCAGCAGCTTTTGGGACAGGGCGACCTACGAGCAGTACTTC. The full variable domain, completed using reference TRBV5-6 and TRBJ2-7, is DAGVTQSPTHLIKTRGQQVTLRCSPKSGHDTVSWYQQALGQGPQFIFQYYEEEERQRGNFPDRFSGHQFPNYSSELNVNALLLGDSALYLCASSFWDRATYEQYFGPGTRLTVT.

This clonotype was found many times. This beta chain appears as a stray read in a library generated for alpha chains; its size is not informative. The chain has TRBV6-5 and TRBJ2-7, with D perhaps TRBD1 (6 bases). The V and J ends lost 2 bases and 0 bases respectively, with 11 bases between them. This CDR3 is 15 amino acids long. CDR1 is MNHEY, CDR2 SVGAGI, per germline. The CDR3 sequence: CASSYAGVFSYEQYF. The CDR3 bases are TGTGCCAGCAGTTACGCAGGGGTTTTCTCCTACGAGCAGTACTTC.

In this sample, this clonotype is medium-sized. Since the library was made to target alpha chains, this beta chain is a stray read and its abundance is not meaningful. The rearrangement uses TRBV5-4 and TRBJ2-1; 11 bases line up with TRBD2. The CDR3 runs to 16 residues. Trimming at V came to 4 bases and at J to 7 bases, leaving 10 bases not matched to a gene. Germline-derived CDR1 and CDR2 are SGHNT and YYREEE (reference sequence). CDR3 nucleotide sequence: TGTGCCAGCAGCGGGACTAGCGGAGGGAGACAGAATGAGCAGTTCTTC. Protein: CASSGTSGGRQNEQFF.

This clonotype was detected only a few times. A library made for alpha chains picked up this beta chain off target, so its size means little. This chain connects TRBV30 to TRBJ2-7; D is perhaps TRBD2 (5 bases). The germline CDR1 and CDR2 sequences are GTSNPN and SVGIG (reference sequence). The CDR3 is 12 residues long. V was clipped by 5 bases and J by 1 base, with 9 bases between them. For the CDR3, the DNA is TGTGCCTGGTCCCCGGGGTCCTACGAGCAGTACTTC. It translates to CAWSPGSYEQYF. Variable domain in full (rest from reference TRBV30 and TRBJ2-7): SQTIHQWPATLVQPVGSPLSLECTVEGTSNPNLYWYRQAAGRGLQLLFYSVGIGQISSEVPQNLSASRPQDRQFILSSKKLLLSDSGFYLCAWSPGSYEQYFGPGTRLTVT.

This clonotype is labeled as medium-sized. Since it is a stray read in a library aimed at alpha chains, this beta chain has a size that is not meaningful. The genes are TRBV15 and TRBJ2-1, with 13 bases matching TRBD2. Germline CDR1 LNHNV, CDR2 YYDKDF (reference sequence). The CDR3 has 16 amino acids. After removal of 5 bases from V and 6 bases from J, the junction contained 7 bases not matched to a gene. CDR3 residues: CATSDRLAGGFNEQFF. CDR3 nucleotides: TGTGCCACCAGCGACCGACTAGCGGGAGGTTTCAATGAGCAGTTCTTC.

By its share, this clonotype is medium-sized. A library prepared for alpha chains yielded this beta chain as an off-target read; its size is of little meaning. The rearrangement joins TRBV20-1 to TRBJ2-1, with TRBD2 matching 14 bases. The J segment lost 8 bases and the V segment lost 3 bases, leaving 15 bases of the junction unmatched. The CDR3 sequence is 18 residues long. Germline-derived CDR1 and CDR2 are DFQATT and SNEGSKA (reference sequence). The chain's CDR3 is CSASGPTSGRALADEQFF. The CDR3 coding sequence is TGCAGTGCTAGCGGGCCGACTAGCGGGAGGGCCTTAGCCGATGAGCAGTTCTTC.

To note about this clonotype: This beta chain is a stray read from a library made for alpha chains; its abundance is not meaningful. The rearrangement links TRBV7-3 to TRBJ1-3; 8 bases match TRBD1. The J segment lost 4 bases and the V segment lost 2 bases, leaving 7 bases of the junction unmatched. The CDR3 has 16 residues. The germline V gene has CDR1 SGHTA and CDR2 FQGTGA. The CDR3 sequence is CASSLSGGVTGNTIYF. The CDR3 nucleotides are TGTGCCAGCAGCTTATCAGGGGGCGTAACAGGAAACACCATATATTTT.

Judged by abundance, this clonotype is medium-sized. Because the library targeted alpha chains, this beta chain is an off-target read whose size means little. The chain joins TRBV29-1 to TRBJ1-1; 11 bases match TRBD1. V was pared by 7 bases and J by 4 bases, with 2 bases of the junction left unmatched. The CDR3 runs to 12 residues. Germline V gene sequence: CDR1 SQVTM, CDR2 ANQGSEA. The CDR3 nucleotides are TGCAGCGATGGGACAGGGGGCACTGAAGCTTTCTTT. Protein: CSDGTGGTEAFF.

This clonotype has a count of ten or more. The junction and the germline gene differ at one end; a read error may be behind it. Since it is a stray read in a library aimed at alpha chains, this beta chain has a size that is not meaningful. The gene calls are TRBV12-3 or TRBV12-4 and TRBJ2-7; 7 bases fit TRBD2. The CDR3 has 14 amino acids. In DNA form, the CDR3 reads TGTGCCAGCAGCTTAGCGGGCAGCCGGTACGAGCAGTACTTC. Residues: CASSLAGSRYEQYF.

A note on this clonotype: Found in a library prepared for alpha chains, this beta chain is an off-target read, and its abundance has little meaning. The chain recombines TRBV12-3 or TRBV12-4 with TRBJ1-2; TRBD1 aligns across 8 bases. This CDR3 spans 15 amino acids. J was trimmed by 3 bases and V by 5 bases; bases with no gene match: 8. The CDR3 nucleotides are TGTGCCAGCAGTGCGACAGGGGCCCTCTACTATGGCTACACCTTC. Residues: CASSATGALYYGYTF.

To note about this clonotype: In a library made to pick up alpha chains, this beta chain is a stray read with a size that means little. The chain has TRBV23-1 and TRBJ2-3, with D maybe TRBD2 (6 bases). TRBV23-1 is flagged as an ORF with uncertain function. The CDR3 is made up of 17 amino acids. V was cut by 6 bases and J by 2 bases, with 21 bases left in between. The chain's CDR3 is CASRSTTSPGDTDTQYF. The CDR3 coding sequence is TGCGCCAGCAGATCCACGACAAGCCCGGGAGACACAGATACGCAGTATTTT.

This clonotype is medium-sized by share. The library was designed around alpha chains, so this beta chain is a stray read whose abundance carries little weight. V and J are TRBV5-1 and TRBJ2-7; no reliable D call. V lost 3 bases and J lost 2, with 12 bases in between. The CDR3 sequence is 14 residues long. The germline CDR1 and CDR2 sequences are SGHRS and YFSETQ. DNA of the CDR3: TGCGCCAGCAGCTCCGACCTTTTTCCCTACGAGCAGTACTTC. It translates to CASSSDLFPYEQYF.

With regard to this clonotype: A library made for alpha chains picked up this beta chain off target, so its size means little. The chain joins TRBV7-3 to TRBJ2-3, with 10 nucleotides matching TRBD1. J lost 4 bases, V lost 3 bases, and 1 base had no gene match. Germline V gives CDR1 SGHTA, CDR2 FQGTGA. There are 14 residues in the CDR3. CDR3 DNA sequence: TGTGCCAGCAGCTTCGGGACAGGGGCAGATACGCAGTATTTT. Its protein is CASSFGTGADTQYF.

In this sample, this clonotype is medium-sized. Being off target in a library aimed at alpha chains, this beta chain has a size of little meaning. The DNA for the CDR3 is TGCAGTGCCCCGCGGCAGGGGAGGACTGAAGCTTTCTTT. Its translation is CSAPRQGRTEAFF. The chain has TRBV20-1 and TRBJ1-1, with D possibly matching TRBD1 (6 bases). The CDR3 runs 13 residues. From germline, CDR1 is DFQATT and CDR2 SNEGSKA (reference sequence). Trimming took 6 bases from V and 5 from J, leaving 16 bases between them.

The table lists this clonotype with many counts. This beta chain is off target for a library built for alpha chains, so its abundance means little. This chain uses TRBV7-6 with TRBJ2-1; 8 nucleotides align to TRBD2. The CDR3 loop spans 14 amino acids. V lost 5 bases and J lost 10; bases outside the gene matches: 10. CDR1 and CDR2 from the germline V gene are SGHVS and FNYEAQ. CDR3 nucleotide sequence: TGTGCCAGCAGCCCCAAAAATAGCGGGAACGAGCAGTTCTTC. Its protein product is CASSPKNSGNEQFF.

In this sample, this clonotype turned up a few times. Being off target in a library aimed at alpha chains, this beta chain has a size of little meaning. V is TRBV2 and J is TRBJ2-7; D is unclear. The germline V gene has CDR1 SNHLY and CDR2 FYNNEI. The length of the CDR3 is 14 residues. V was clipped by 9 bases and J by 0 bases, with 15 bases between them. CDR3 bases: TGTGCCAGTATCCTGGCAGAGAGCTCCTACGAGCAGTACTTC. Residues: CASILAESSYEQYF.